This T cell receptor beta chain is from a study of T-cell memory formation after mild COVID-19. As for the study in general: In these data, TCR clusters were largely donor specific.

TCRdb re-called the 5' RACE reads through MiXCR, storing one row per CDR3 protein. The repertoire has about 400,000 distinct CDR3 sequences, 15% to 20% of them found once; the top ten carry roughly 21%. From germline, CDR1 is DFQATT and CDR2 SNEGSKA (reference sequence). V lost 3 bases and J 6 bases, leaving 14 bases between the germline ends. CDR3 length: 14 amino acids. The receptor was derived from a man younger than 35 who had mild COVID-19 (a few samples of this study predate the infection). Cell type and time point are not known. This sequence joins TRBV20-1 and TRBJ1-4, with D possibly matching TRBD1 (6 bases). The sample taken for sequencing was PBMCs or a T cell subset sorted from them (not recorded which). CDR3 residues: CSASSGASDEKLFF. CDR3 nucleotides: TGCAGTGCTAGCTCAGGGGCGTCGGATGAAAAACTGTTTTTT.